A single sample is the source of the 17 T cell receptor beta chains below, sequenced in a study of blood T cells in healthy people across ages. Sample-barcoded 5' priming and a J-beta primer mix drove a second PCR of about 6 to 12 cycles. MiXCR, applied by TCRdb to the 5' RACE reads, yields one record per CDR3 protein. Of 650,000 to 1,000,000 distinct CDR3 sequences listed, about 42% were seen once; the top ten hold 15% to 20%. Material for sequencing was blood. These receptors all come from an elderly man in good health.

This clonotype was seen a few times. J is TRBJ2-3 and V is TRBV20-1; TRBD1 is a possible D gene (6 bases). CDR1 is DFQATT and CDR2 is SNEGSKA in the germline V gene (reference sequence). V lost 4 bases to trimming and J lost 6 bases, with 17 bases between them. The CDR3 has 14 residues. CDR3 nucleotides: TGCAGTGCTACCAACAGGGAAAAAGAGGATACGCAGTATTTT. Its translation: CSATNREKEDTQYF.

V usage is TRBV21-1 and J usage is TRBJ2-5; the table's D gene call, TRBD1, was not cross checked with the DNA. TRBV21-1 is marked as a pseudogene. The CDR3 is made up of 18 amino acids. For the CDR3, the DNA is TGTGCCAGCAGCAATTTAGAGTTCTGGATGGGGGGTCAAGAGACCCAGTACTTC. Protein: CASSNLEFWMGGQETQYF.

This clonotype was recorded a few times. The chain joins TRBV13 to TRBJ2-7; 8 bases fit TRBD2. V was clipped by 4 bases and J by 2 bases; unmatched bases: 4. Per the germline V gene, CDR1 is PRHDT and CDR2 is FYEKMQ (reference sequence). This CDR3 is built from 14 residues. The CDR3 sequence: CASSWGLDPYEQYF. CDR3 DNA: TGTGCCAGCAGCTGGGGACTAGACCCCTACGAGCAGTACTTC. The full variable domain, with the rest looked up from reference TRBV13 and TRBJ2-7, is AAGVIQSPRHLIKEKRETATLKCYPIPRHDTVYWYQQGPGQDPQFLISFYEKMQSDKGSIPDRFSAQQFSDYHSELNMSSLELGDSALYFCASSWGLDPYEQYFGPGTRLTVT.

This clonotype was counted between two and nine times. The V and J genes are TRBV29-1 and TRBJ2-7; the D is unclear. This CDR3 contains 13 residues. The V gene lost 2 bases and the J gene lost 1 base, with 9 bases spanning the gap. Germline CDR1 is SQVTM and CDR2 is ANQGSEA. The CDR3 sequence is CSVEQTDSYEQYF. The CDR3 DNA is TGCAGCGTTGAACAGACTGATTCCTACGAGCAGTACTTC.

This clonotype occurred many times. The rearrangement joins TRBV29-1 to TRBJ2-7; D is unclear. Trimming stripped 1 base from V and 3 bases from J, with 7 bases between. The CDR3 covers 12 residues. Germline CDR1 reads SQVTM; CDR2 reads ANQGSEA. The CDR3 sequence: CSVEGLNYEQYF. CDR3 nucleotide sequence: TGCAGCGTTGAAGGCCTAAACTACGAGCAGTACTTC.

This chain joins TRBV30 and TRBJ2-6; maybe TRBD1 (5 bases). V dropped 2 bases and J dropped 1 base, with 6 bases sitting between them. Germline-derived CDR1 and CDR2 are GTSNPN and SVGIG (reference sequence). The CDR3 contains 14 residues. CDR3 coding DNA: TGTGCCTGGAGTAAGGGGTCTGGGGCCAACGTCCTGACTTTC. Its protein product is CAWSKGSGANVLTF.

This clonotype was picked up a small number of times. The chain employs TRBV30 and TRBJ2-3; D gene uncertain. V was pared by 0 bases and J by 8 bases, with 9 bases between. The CDR3 extends over 12 amino acids. CDR1 and CDR2 (germline): GTSNPN, SVGIG (reference sequence). The CDR3, as DNA: TGTGCCTGGAGTGTATCGCTCGGTACGCAGTATTTT. It specifies CAWSVSLGTQYF.

This clonotype was seen a few times. The chain uses TRBV5-1 and TRBJ2-5, with D possibly being TRBD2 (6 bases). Looked up from germline, CDR1 is SGHRS and CDR2 is YFSETQ. CDR3 size: 18 residues. The V end was cut by 2 bases, the J end by 3 bases, with 23 bases between. CDR3 loop: CASSFRADLRGKEETQYF. The CDR3 nucleotides read TGCGCCAGCAGCTTCCGGGCCGACTTGCGGGGAAAAGAAGAGACCCAGTACTTC.

This sequence joins TRBV18 and TRBJ1-4, with a tentative D call TRBD1 (6 bases). Trimming cost V 6 bases and J 5 bases, with 10 bases left between them. Germline V gene data show CDR1 as KGHSH and CDR2 as LQKENI. The CDR3 is 13 amino acids. CDR3 in DNA: TGTGCCAGCTCCTCGCAGGGGAATGAAAAACTGTTTTTT. It is translated as CASSSQGNEKLFF.

V usage is TRBV11-3 and J usage is TRBJ2-5, with a weak D call TRBD2 (6 bases). The J call may not be correct, given that the DNA end is closer to TRBJ2-7. The germline CDR1 and CDR2 sequences are SGHNT and YENEEA. The CDR3 runs to 14 residues. The CDR3 is CASSFSGVPYEQYF. The CDR3 nucleotides are TGTGCCAGCAGCTTTTCGGGGGTCCCCTACGAGCAGTACTTC.

The sample holds a few counts of this clonotype. The chain is built from TRBV4-1 and TRBJ1-6; D is uncertain. The CDR3 is made up of 18 amino acids. The V and J ends lost 0 bases and 0 bases respectively, with 12 bases between them. Germline V CDR1 and CDR2: MGHRA, YSYEKL. CDR3 sequence reads: CASSQEPTRSSYNSPLHF. DNA for the CDR3: TGCGCCAGCAGCCAAGAGCCGACCAGGAGCTCCTATAATTCACCCCTCCACTTT.

The V and J genes are TRBV27 and TRBJ2-5, with D possibly matching TRBD2 (6 bases). The V end was cut by 4 bases, the J end by 5 bases, with 17 bases between. CDR1 is MNHEY and CDR2 is SMNVEV in the germline V gene (reference sequence). This CDR3 comprises 15 residues. CDR3 loop: CASSSTGLNGETQYF. The DNA for the CDR3 is TGTGCCAGCAGTTCAACGGGACTCAATGGGGAGACCCAGTACTTC.

As to this clonotype: The junction and the germline gene differ at one end; a read error may be behind it. The V and J genes are TRBV7-2 and TRBJ2-7; 9 bases line up with TRBD2. The J call may be incorrect, as the DNA end agrees better with TRBJ2-5. CDR3 size: 14 residues. The germline V gene has CDR1 SGHTA and CDR2 FQGNSA. Here the CDR3 reads CASSVAGAGVTQYF. The CDR3 DNA follows: TGTGCCAGCAGCGTAGCGGGAGCAGGAGTGACCCAGTACTTC.

This rearrangement joins TRBV7-2 to TRBJ2-3; TRBD2 is a possible D gene (6 bases). The V end was cut by 4 bases, the J end by 6 bases, with 17 bases between. The CDR3 length is 15 residues. Germline lookup yields CDR1 SGHTA and CDR2 FQGNSA. The CDR3 spells CASSWTGGRFDTQYF. DNA for the CDR3: TGTGCCAGCAGCTGGACTGGTGGGAGGTTCGATACGCAGTATTTT.

This clonotype was seen a few times. This chain uses TRBV29-1 with TRBJ2-7; possibly TRBD2 for D (5 bases). The CDR3 spans 13 residues. V shed 6 bases and J shed 5 bases, with 17 bases lying between them. Germline V gene data show CDR1 as SQVTM and CDR2 as ANQGSEA. Written as DNA, the CDR3 is TGCAGCGTCGCTACTACTAGTAGCCACGAGCAGTACTTC. This gives the protein CSVATTSSHEQYF.

The chain links TRBV30 to TRBJ2-2; 12 positions agree with TRBD2. Losses at the gene ends were 3 bases for V and 7 bases for J; bases not matched to a gene: 12. Germline V gene data show CDR1 as GTSNPN and CDR2 as SVGIG (reference sequence). The CDR3 spans 17 residues. This CDR3 reads CAWRAVTSGSKGGELFF. For the CDR3, the DNA is TGTGCCTGGAGGGCCGTGACTAGCGGGAGCAAGGGCGGGGAGCTGTTTTTT.

This clonotype was seen a single time. The CDR3 sequence: CASSYPGTKYQETQYF. For the CDR3, the DNA is TGTGCCAGCAGTTACCCGGGGACGAAGTACCAAGAGACCCAGTACTTC. The rearrangement links TRBV6-5 to TRBJ2-5; the D gene could be TRBD1 or TRBD2 (5 bases each). This CDR3 contains 16 residues. Trimming took 2 bases from V and 0 from J, leaving 13 bases between them. Germline CDR1 and CDR2: MNHEY and SVGAGI.